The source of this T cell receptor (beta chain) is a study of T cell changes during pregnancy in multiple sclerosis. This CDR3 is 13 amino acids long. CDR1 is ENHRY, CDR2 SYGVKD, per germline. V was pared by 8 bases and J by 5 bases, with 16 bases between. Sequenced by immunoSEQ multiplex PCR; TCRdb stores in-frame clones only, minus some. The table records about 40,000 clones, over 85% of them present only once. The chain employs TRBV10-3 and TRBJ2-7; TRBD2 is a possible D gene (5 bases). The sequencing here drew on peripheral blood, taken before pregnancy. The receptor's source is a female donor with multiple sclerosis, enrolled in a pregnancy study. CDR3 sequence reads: CAISVEGTHEQYF. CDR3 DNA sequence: TGTGCCATCTCCGTAGAGGGAACACACGAGCAGTACTTC.